The rows below give T cell receptor beta chains drawn from one sample of a study of cytomegalovirus exposure and HLA in healthy donors. Measured with immunoSEQ multiplex PCR; TCRdb has only the in-frame clones, and not every one. The sample holds about 150,000 clones; about three quarters are singletons and the top ten take about 13%. Sequencing input: PBMCs. These receptors were collected from a man aged 35 to 55 in good health and CMV-seropositive. CDR3s include the opening cysteine and the closing phenylalanine or tryptophan. The D gene is left open where the match is weak. Clone size is not always given. Where it is, it says once, few, many or a class for expanded clones.

j_call: TRBJ2-7
v_call: TRBV28
d_call: TRBD1
clone_size: .
cdr3_aa: CASSLSLGQPYEQYF
cdr3_nt: TGTGCCAGCAGTTTATCCTTGGGACAGCCCTACGAGCAGTACTTC

j_call: TRBJ1-3
v_call: TRBV2
d_call: .
clone_size: .
cdr3_aa: CASSAGLAPNTIYF
cdr3_nt: TGTGCCAGCAGTGCGGGACTCGCCCCAAACACCATATATTTT

j_call: TRBJ1-1
v_call: TRBV15
d_call: .
clone_size: .
cdr3_aa: CATSRGDRSSEIYF
cdr3_nt: TGTGCCACCAGCAGAGGAGACAGGAGTTCTGAAATTTACTTT

j_call: TRBJ1-1
v_call: TRBV28
d_call: .
clone_size: .
cdr3_aa: CASRYRAGGGTEAFF
cdr3_nt: TGTGCCAGCCGTTACAGGGCAGGAGGAGGCACTGAAGCTTTCTTT

j_call: TRBJ2-1
v_call: TRBV30
d_call: TRBD2
clone_size: .
cdr3_aa: CAWSGGLAGGNEQFF
cdr3_nt: TGTGCCTGGAGTGGGGGACTAGCGGGAGGGAATGAGCAGTTCTTC

j_call: TRBJ1-1
v_call: TRBV28
d_call: .
clone_size: .
cdr3_aa: CASSLYRGEAFF
cdr3_nt: TGTGCCAGCAGTTTATACCGGGGAGAAGCTTTCTTT

j_call: TRBJ1-2
v_call: TRBV6-1
d_call: TRBD1
clone_size: .
cdr3_aa: CASLRTGANYGYTF
cdr3_nt: TGTGCCAGCCTCCGGACAGGAGCTAACTATGGCTACACCTTC

j_call: TRBJ2-1
v_call: TRBV29-1
d_call: .
clone_size: .
cdr3_aa: CSVVIAHNEQFF
cdr3_nt: TGCAGCGTTGTAATAGCACACAATGAGCAGTTCTTC

j_call: TRBJ2-3
v_call: TRBV29-1
d_call: .
clone_size: .
cdr3_aa: CSVEEMGPSTDTQYF
cdr3_nt: TGCAGCGTTGAAGAGATGGGGCCAAGCACAGATACGCAGTATTTT

j_call: TRBJ2-1
v_call: TRBV6-1
d_call: TRBD2
clone_size: .
cdr3_aa: CASPSGRGYEQFF
cdr3_nt: TGTGCCAGCCCTAGCGGGAGGGGCTATGAGCAGTTCTTC

j_call: TRBJ1-1
v_call: TRBV6-4
d_call: .
clone_size: .
cdr3_aa: CASSDSPGVPSEAFF
cdr3_nt: TGTGCCAGCAGTGACTCTCCAGGGGTCCCTTCTGAAGCTTTCTTT

j_call: TRBJ1-2
v_call: TRBV7-2
d_call: .
clone_size: .
cdr3_aa: CASSPPRRNYGYTF
cdr3_nt: TGTGCCAGCAGCCCGCCCCGCAGGAACTATGGCTACACCTTC

j_call: TRBJ2-2
v_call: TRBV29-1
d_call: TRBD2
clone_size: .
cdr3_aa: CSVGTSDPNTGELFF
cdr3_nt: TGCAGCGTTGGGACTAGCGACCCGAACACCGGGGAGCTGTTTTTT

j_call: TRBJ1-1
v_call: TRBV7-9
d_call: .
clone_size: .
cdr3_aa: CASSPRGRNTEAFF
cdr3_nt: TGTGCCAGCAGCCCGCGGGGGAGAAACACTGAAGCTTTCTTT

j_call: TRBJ1-4
v_call: TRBV5-1
d_call: .
clone_size: .
cdr3_aa: CASSSGNRDEKLFF
cdr3_nt: TGCGCCAGCAGTTCCGGGAACCGGGATGAAAAACTGTTTTTT

j_call: TRBJ2-2
v_call: TRBV9
d_call: TRBD2
clone_size: .
cdr3_aa: CASSVDREGRKNTGELFF
cdr3_nt: TGTGCCAGCAGCGTAGATCGGGAGGGCCGGAAGAACACCGGGGAGCTGTTTTTT

j_call: TRBJ2-7
v_call: TRBV11-2
d_call: .
clone_size: .
cdr3_aa: CASSLSQLIYEQYF
cdr3_nt: TGTGCCAGCAGCTTAAGTCAGTTAATATACGAGCAGTACTTC

j_call: TRBJ2-1
v_call: TRBV2
d_call: .
clone_size: .
cdr3_aa: CASSVGRVNNEQFF
cdr3_nt: TGTGCCAGCAGTGTAGGGCGGGTAAACAATGAGCAGTTCTTC

j_call: TRBJ2-1
v_call: TRBV19
d_call: .
clone_size: .
cdr3_aa: CASNPGQPFYNEQFF
cdr3_nt: TGTGCCAGTAACCCTGGACAGCCTTTCTACAATGAGCAGTTCTTC

j_call: TRBJ2-7
v_call: TRBV7-9
d_call: TRBD2
clone_size: .
cdr3_aa: CASSSRAGRYEQYF
cdr3_nt: TGTGCCAGCAGCAGTAGAGCGGGGAGATACGAGCAGTACTTC

j_call: TRBJ1-4
v_call: TRBV27
d_call: TRBD1
clone_size: .
cdr3_aa: CASSRRDRTTNEKLFF
cdr3_nt: TGTGCCAGCAGTCGCCGGGACAGAACAACTAATGAAAAACTGTTTTTT

j_call: TRBJ2-5
v_call: TRBV9
d_call: TRBD2
clone_size: once
cdr3_aa: CASSPGLASQETQYF
cdr3_nt: TGTGCCAGCAGCCCGGGACTAGCGTCCCAAGAGACCCAGTACTTC